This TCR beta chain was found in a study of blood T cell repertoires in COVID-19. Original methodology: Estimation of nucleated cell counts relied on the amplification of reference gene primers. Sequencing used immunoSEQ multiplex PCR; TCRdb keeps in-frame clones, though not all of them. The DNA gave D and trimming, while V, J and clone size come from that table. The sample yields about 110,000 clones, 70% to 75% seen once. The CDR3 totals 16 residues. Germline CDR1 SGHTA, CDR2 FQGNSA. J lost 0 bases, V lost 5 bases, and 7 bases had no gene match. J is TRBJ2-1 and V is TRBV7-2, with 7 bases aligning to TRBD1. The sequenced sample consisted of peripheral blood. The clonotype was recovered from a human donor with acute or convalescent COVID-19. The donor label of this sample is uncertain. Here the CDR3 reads CASSATGVLSYNEQFF. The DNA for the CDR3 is TGTGCCAGCAGCGCAACAGGGGTCCTCTCCTACAATGAGCAGTTCTTC.